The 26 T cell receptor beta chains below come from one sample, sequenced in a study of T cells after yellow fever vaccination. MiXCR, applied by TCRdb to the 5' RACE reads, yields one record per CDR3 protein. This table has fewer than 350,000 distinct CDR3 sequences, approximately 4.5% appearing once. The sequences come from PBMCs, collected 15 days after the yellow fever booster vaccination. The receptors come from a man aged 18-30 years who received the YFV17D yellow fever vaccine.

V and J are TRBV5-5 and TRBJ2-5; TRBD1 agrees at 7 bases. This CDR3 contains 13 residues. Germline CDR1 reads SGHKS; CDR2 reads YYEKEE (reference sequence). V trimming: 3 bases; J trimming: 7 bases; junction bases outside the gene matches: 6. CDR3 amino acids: CASSSGTEGTQYF. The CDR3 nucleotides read TGTGCCAGCAGCTCCGGGACAGAGGGGACCCAGTACTTC.

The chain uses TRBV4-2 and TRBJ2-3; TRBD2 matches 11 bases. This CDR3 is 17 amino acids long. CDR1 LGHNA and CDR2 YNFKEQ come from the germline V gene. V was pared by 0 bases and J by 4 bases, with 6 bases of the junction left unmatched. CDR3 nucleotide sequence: TGTGCCAGCAGCCAAGATCGAACTAGCGGGGGAGCAGATACGCAGTATTTT. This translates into CASSQDRTSGGADTQYF.

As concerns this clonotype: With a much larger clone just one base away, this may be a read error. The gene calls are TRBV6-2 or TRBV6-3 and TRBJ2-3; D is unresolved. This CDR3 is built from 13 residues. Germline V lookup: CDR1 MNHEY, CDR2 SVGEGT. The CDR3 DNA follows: TGTGCCAGCAGCAGGAGCTACCCAGATACGGAGTATTTT. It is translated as CASSRSYPDTEYF.

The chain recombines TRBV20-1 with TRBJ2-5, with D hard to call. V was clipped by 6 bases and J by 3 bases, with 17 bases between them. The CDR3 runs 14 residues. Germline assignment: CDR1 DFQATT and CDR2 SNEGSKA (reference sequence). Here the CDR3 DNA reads TGCAGTGCCCTAAGGCGAGGCACCAAAGAGACCCAGTACTTC. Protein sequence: CSALRRGTKETQYF.

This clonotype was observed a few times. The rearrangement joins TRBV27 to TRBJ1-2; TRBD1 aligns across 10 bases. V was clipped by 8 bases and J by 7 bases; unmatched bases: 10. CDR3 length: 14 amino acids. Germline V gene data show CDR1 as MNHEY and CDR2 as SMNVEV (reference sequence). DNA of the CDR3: TGTGCCAGCTCCCTTGACAGGGGGCTAAGTGGCTACACCTTC. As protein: CASSLDRGLSGYTF.

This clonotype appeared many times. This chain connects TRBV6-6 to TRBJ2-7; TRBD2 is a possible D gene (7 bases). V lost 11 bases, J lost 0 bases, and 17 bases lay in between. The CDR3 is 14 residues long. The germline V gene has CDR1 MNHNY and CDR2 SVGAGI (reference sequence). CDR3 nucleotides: TGTGCCGGAGGGGGGGGACTGAACTCCTACGAGCAGTACTTC. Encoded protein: CAGGGGLNSYEQYF.

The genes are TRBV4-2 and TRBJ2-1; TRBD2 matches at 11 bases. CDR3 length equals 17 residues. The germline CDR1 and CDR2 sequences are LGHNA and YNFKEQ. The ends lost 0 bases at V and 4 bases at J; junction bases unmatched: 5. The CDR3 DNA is TGTGCCAGCAGCCAAGATGTGGGGACTAGCGGTTACAATGAGCAGTTCTTC. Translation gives CASSQDVGTSGYNEQFF.

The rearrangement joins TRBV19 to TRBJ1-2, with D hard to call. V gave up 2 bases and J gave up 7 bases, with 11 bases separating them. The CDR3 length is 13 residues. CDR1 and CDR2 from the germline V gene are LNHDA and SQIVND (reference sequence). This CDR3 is CASSISVRAGYTF. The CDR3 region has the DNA TGTGCCAGTAGTATATCGGTCCGGGCTGGCTACACCTTC.

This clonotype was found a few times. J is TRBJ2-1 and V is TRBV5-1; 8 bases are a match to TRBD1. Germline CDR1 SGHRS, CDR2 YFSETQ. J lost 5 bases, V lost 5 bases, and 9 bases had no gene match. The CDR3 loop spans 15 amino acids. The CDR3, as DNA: TGCGCCAGCAGTCCGGGGACAGGCGGGCACAATGAGCAGTTCTTC. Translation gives CASSPGTGGHNEQFF.

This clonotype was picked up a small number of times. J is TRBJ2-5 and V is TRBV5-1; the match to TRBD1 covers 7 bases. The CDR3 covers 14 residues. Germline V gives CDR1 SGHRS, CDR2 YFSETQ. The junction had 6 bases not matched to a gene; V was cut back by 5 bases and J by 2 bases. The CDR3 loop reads CASSEEGQQETQYF. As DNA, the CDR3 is TGCGCCAGCAGTGAAGAGGGACAGCAAGAGACCCAGTACTTC.

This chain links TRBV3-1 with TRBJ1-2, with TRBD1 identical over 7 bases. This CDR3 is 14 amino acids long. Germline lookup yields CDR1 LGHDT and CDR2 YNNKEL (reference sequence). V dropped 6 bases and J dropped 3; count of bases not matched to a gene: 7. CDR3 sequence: CASRFTGEDYGYTF. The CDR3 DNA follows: TGTGCCAGCAGATTCACAGGGGAGGACTATGGCTACACCTTC.

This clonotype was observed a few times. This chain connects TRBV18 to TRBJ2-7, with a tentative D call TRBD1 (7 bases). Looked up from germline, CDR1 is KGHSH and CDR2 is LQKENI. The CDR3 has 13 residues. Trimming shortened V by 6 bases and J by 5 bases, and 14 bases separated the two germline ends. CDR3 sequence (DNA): TGTGCCAGCTCTCTCTCCAGGGGGGACGAGCAGTACGTC. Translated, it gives CASSLSRGDEQYV.

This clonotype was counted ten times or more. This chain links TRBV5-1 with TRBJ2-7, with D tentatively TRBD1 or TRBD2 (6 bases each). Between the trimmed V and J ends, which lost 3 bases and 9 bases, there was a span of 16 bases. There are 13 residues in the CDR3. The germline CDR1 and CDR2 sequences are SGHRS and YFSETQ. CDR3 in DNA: TGCGCCAGCAGCTCCACACAAGGGGGGTGGCAGTACGTC. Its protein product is CASSSTQGGWQYV.

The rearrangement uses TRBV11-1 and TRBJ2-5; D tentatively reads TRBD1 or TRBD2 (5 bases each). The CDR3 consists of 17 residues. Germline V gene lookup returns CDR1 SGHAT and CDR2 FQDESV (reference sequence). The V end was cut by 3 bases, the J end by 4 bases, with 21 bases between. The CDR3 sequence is CASSFKVGTVVGETQYF. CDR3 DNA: TGTGCCAGCAGCTTCAAGGTCGGGACCGTCGTGGGAGAGACCCAGTACTTC.

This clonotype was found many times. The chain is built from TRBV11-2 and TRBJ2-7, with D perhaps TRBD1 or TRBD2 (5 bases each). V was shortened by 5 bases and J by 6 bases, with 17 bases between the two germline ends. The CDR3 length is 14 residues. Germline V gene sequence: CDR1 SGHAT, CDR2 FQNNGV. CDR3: CASSPWGSVIEQYV. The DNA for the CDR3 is TGTGCCAGCAGCCCCTGGGGGTCAGTCATCGAGCAGTACGTC.

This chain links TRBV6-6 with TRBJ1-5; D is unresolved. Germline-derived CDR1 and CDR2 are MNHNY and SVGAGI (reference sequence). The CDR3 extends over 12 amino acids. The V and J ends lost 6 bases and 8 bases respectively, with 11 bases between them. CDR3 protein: CASSPLGKPQHF. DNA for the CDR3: TGTGCCAGCAGCCCCCTGGGCAAGCCCCAGCATTTT.

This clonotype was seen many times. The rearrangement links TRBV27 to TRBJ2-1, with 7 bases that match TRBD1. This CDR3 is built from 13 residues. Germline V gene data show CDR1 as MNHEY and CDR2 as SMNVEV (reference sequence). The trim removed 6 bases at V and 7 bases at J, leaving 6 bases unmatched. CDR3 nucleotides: TGTGCCAGCAGAACAGGGGCATTGAATGAGCAGTTCTTC. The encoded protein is CASRTGALNEQFF.

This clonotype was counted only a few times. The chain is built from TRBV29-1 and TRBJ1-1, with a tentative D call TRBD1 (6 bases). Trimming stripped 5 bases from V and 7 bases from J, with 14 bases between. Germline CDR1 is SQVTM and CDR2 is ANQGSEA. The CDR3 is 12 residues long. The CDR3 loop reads CSVSRGGLEAFF. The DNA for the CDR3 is TGCAGCGTTAGCAGGGGAGGGCTTGAAGCTTTCTTT. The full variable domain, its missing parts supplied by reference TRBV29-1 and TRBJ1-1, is SAVISQKPSRDICQRGTSLTIQCQVDSQVTMMFWYRQQPGQSLTLIATANQGSEATYESGFVIDKFPISRPNLTFSTLTVSNMSPEDSSIYLCSVSRGGLEAFFGQGTRLTVV.

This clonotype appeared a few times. The CDR3 protein is CASRFPGQGDQPQHF. The CDR3 DNA is TGTGCCAGCAGATTCCCGGGACAGGGTGATCAGCCCCAGCATTTT. The chain is built from TRBV6-2 or TRBV6-3 and TRBJ1-5; 9 positions match TRBD1. This CDR3 contains 15 residues. Germline V gene data show CDR1 as MNHEY and CDR2 as SVGEGT. V trimming: 6 bases; J trimming: 5 bases; junction bases outside the gene matches: 8.

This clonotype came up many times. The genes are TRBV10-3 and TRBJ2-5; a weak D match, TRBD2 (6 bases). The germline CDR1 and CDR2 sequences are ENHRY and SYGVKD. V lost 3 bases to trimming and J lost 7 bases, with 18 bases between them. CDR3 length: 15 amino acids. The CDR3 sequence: CAISDPTSRGTTQYF. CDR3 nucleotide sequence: TGTGCCATCAGTGACCCGACCAGCCGGGGGACGACCCAGTACTTC.

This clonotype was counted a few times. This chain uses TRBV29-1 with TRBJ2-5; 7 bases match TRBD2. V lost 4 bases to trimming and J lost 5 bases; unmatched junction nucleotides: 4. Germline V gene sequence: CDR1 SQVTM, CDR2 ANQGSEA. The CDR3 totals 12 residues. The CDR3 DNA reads TGCAGCGTTGGGCTAGCGGACGAGACCCAGTACTTC. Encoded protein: CSVGLADETQYF.

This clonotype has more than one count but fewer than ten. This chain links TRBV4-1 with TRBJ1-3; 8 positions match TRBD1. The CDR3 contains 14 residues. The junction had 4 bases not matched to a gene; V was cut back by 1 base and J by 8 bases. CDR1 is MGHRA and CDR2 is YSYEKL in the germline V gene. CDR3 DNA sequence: TGCGCCAGCAGCCAAGGACAGGGGAGGGACACCATATATTTT. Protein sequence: CASSQGQGRDTIYF.

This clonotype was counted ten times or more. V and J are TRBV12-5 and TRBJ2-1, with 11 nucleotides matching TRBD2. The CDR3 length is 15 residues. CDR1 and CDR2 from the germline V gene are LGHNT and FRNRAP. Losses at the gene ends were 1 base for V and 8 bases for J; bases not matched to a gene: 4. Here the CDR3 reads CASGLAVSGGDEQFF. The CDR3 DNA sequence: TGTGCTAGTGGTTTGGCGGTTAGCGGGGGGGATGAGCAGTTCTTC.

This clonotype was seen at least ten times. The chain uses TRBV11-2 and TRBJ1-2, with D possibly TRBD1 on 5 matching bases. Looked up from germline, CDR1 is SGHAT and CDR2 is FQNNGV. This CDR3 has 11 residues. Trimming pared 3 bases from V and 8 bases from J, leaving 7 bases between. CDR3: CASSFRGGYTF. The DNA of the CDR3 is TGTGCCAGCAGCTTTAGGGGAGGCTACACCTTC.

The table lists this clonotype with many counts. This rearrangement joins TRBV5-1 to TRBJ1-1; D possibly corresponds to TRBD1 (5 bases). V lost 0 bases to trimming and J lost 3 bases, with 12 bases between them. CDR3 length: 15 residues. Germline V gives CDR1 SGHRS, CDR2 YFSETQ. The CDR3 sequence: CASSLGGAPDTEAFF. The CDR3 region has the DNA TGCGCCAGCAGCTTGGGCGGGGCGCCGGACACTGAAGCTTTCTTT.

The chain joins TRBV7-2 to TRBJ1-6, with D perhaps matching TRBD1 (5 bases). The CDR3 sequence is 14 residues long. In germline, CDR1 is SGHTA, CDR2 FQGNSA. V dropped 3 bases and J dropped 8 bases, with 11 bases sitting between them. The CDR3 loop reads CASSFQGLDSPLHF. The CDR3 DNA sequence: TGTGCCAGCAGCTTTCAGGGCTTGGATTCACCCCTCCACTTT.